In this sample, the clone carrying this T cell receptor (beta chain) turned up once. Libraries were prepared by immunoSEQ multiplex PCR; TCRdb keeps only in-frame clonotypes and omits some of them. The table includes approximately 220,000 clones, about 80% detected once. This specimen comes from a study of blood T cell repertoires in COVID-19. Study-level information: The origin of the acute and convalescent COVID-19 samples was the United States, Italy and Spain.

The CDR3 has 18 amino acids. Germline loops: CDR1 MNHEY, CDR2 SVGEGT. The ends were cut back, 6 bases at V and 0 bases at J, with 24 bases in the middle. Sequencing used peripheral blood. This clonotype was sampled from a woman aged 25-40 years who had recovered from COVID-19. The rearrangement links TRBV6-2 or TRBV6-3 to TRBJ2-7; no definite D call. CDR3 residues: CASSQSPLIDSLSYEQYF. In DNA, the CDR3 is TGTGCCAGCAGCCAATCCCCCTTAATTGACTCCCTCTCCTACGAGCAGTACTTC.